One and the same sample provided the 2 T cell receptor beta chains below, sequenced in a study of response to subunit inactivated influenza vaccine. TCRdb called the RT-PCR reads again in MiXCR, with one record for every CDR3 protein. The profile shows hundreds of thousands of distinct CDR3 sequences, around 13% of them singletons. Source: PBMCs from blood, taken less than 15 days before vaccination. These receptors were obtained from a man in his fifties or sixties who received an inactivated influenza vaccine.

The gene calls are TRBV12-3 or TRBV12-4 and TRBJ2-3; the D gene is possibly TRBD2 (5 bases). Trimming pared 5 bases from V and 6 bases from J, leaving 9 bases between. The CDR3 has 12 amino acids. CDR3 coding DNA: TGTGCCAGCAGTACTAAGCGGGATACGCAGTATTTT. This translates into CASSTKRDTQYF.

The chain has TRBV19 and TRBJ2-3, with D possibly matching TRBD2 (6 bases). Trimming pared 2 bases from V and 1 base from J, leaving 10 bases between. Germline CDR1 is LNHDA and CDR2 is SQIVND (reference sequence). The CDR3 loop spans 15 amino acids. For the CDR3, the DNA is TGTGCCAGTAGTATAAAATGGGGGGGCACAGATACGCAGTATTTT. Translating gives CASSIKWGGTDTQYF.